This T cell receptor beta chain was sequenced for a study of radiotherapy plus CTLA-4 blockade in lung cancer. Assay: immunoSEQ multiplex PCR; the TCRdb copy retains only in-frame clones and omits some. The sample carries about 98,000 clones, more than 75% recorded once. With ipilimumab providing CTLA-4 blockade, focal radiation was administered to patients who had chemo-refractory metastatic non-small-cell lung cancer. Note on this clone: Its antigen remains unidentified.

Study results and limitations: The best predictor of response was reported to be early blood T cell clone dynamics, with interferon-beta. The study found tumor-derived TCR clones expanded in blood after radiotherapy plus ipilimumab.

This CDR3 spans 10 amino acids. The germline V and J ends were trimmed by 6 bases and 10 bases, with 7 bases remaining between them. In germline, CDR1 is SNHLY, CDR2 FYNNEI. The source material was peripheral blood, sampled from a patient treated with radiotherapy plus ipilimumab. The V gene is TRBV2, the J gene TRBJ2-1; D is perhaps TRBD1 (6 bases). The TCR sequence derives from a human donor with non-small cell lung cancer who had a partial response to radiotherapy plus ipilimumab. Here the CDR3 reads CASRGGEQFF. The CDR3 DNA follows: TGTGCCAGCAGAGGGGGAGAGCAGTTCTTC.